These 21 T cell receptor beta chains share one sample of origin, sequenced in a study of identical twins. TCRdb redid the calling of the 5' RACE reads with MiXCR, one entry per CDR3 protein. The table has roughly 770,000 distinct CDR3 sequences, 18% seen once. The same specimen was also included in a second study, on T cells expressing NK-cell markers.

The sample was PBMCs. These receptors came from a woman aged 18-29 years in good health.

V usage is TRBV5-1 and J usage is TRBJ2-3; 7 nucleotides agree with TRBD1. The CDR3 covers 16 residues. Trimming at V came to 4 bases and at J to 6 bases, leaving 14 bases not matched to a gene. Germline V gives CDR1 SGHRS, CDR2 YFSETQ. The CDR3 nucleotides read TGCGCCAGCAGCCGAACCGTACAGGGGACGGGGGATACGCAGTATTTT. It encodes CASSRTVQGTGDTQYF.

This clonotype was counted at least ten times. CDR3 in amino acids: CSGGAADTQYF. DNA for the CDR3: TGCAGTGGGGGGGCCGCGGATACGCAGTATTTT. The rearrangement uses TRBV20-1 and TRBJ2-3; D may be TRBD1 or TRBD2 (6 bases each). CDR1 is DFQATT, CDR2 SNEGSKA, per germline (reference sequence). Trimming removed 7 bases at V and 6 bases at J, with 11 bases between. There are 11 residues in the CDR3.

This clonotype was detected only a few times. CDR3: CASSLVGLTAGELFF. CDR3 DNA sequence: TGTGCCAGCAGCTTAGTTGGACTAACGGCCGGGGAGCTGTTTTTT. The chain combines TRBV7-2 with TRBJ2-2; D may be TRBD2 (6 bases). CDR1 is SGHTA, CDR2 FQGNSA, per germline. CDR3 size: 15 residues. Trimming took 1 base from V and 6 from J, leaving 12 bases between them. The full variable domain, completed using reference TRBV7-2 and TRBJ2-2, is GAGVSQSPSNKVTEKGKDVELRCDPISGHTALYWYRQSLGQGLEFLIYFQGNSAPDKSGLPSDRFSAERTGGSVSTLTIQRTQQEDSAVYLCASSLVGLTAGELFFGEGSRLTVL.

At least ten counts were recorded for this clonotype. This rearrangement joins TRBV10-2 to TRBJ2-1; TRBD2 is a possible D gene (6 bases). The CDR3 runs 16 residues. The germline V and J ends were trimmed by 2 bases and 6 bases, with 17 bases remaining between them. CDR1 WSHSY and CDR2 SAAADI come from the germline V gene. The CDR3 DNA is TGCGCCAGCAGTGAGCCCTCGACTAGGCCGATCAATGAGCAGTTCTTC. Translation gives CASSEPSTRPINEQFF.

This clonotype was counted only a few times. V usage is TRBV6-1 and J usage is TRBJ2-1; 12 nucleotides line up with TRBD2. This CDR3 spans 14 amino acids. V shed 6 bases, J shed 3 bases, and the junction held 0 bases outside the gene matches. Germline CDR1 reads MNHNS; CDR2 reads SASEGT. The CDR3 coding sequence is TGTGCCAGCAGGACTAGCGGGAGCTACAATGAGCAGTTCTTC. It is translated as CASRTSGSYNEQFF.

This clonotype was observed a few times. The chain combines TRBV4-2 with TRBJ2-2, with 7 nucleotides matching TRBD2. Germline CDR1 and CDR2: LGHNA and YNFKEQ. The CDR3 sequence is 16 residues long. Trimming at V came to 4 bases and at J to 6 bases, leaving 11 bases not matched to a gene. CDR3 sequence (DNA): TGTGCCAGCAGCCGAGGGGACTATCAGTCCCCCGGGGAGCTGTTTTTT. Protein sequence: CASSRGDYQSPGELFF.

This sequence joins TRBV5-1 and TRBJ2-1, with D perhaps TRBD2 (6 bases). With 3 bases removed from V and 0 bases from J, the gap between germline ends came to 13 bases. CDR3 size: 16 residues. CDR1 SGHRS and CDR2 YFSETQ come from the germline V gene. CDR3 sequence reads: CASSYGGRSSYNEQFF. CDR3 coding DNA: TGCGCCAGCAGCTATGGGGGGAGGAGCTCCTACAATGAGCAGTTCTTC.

The table lists this clonotype with a few counts. The chain recombines TRBV10-3 with TRBJ2-7; possibly TRBD1 for D (5 bases). Germline V gene data show CDR1 as ENHRY and CDR2 as SYGVKD. This CDR3 spans 13 amino acids. V gave up 2 bases and J gave up 5 bases, with 10 bases separating them. In DNA form, the CDR3 reads TGTGCCATCAGTGAGAGCAGGGTAGACGAGCAGTACTTC. Translation: CAISESRVDEQYF.

The sample holds a few counts of this clonotype. The chain combines TRBV29-1 with TRBJ2-7; D might be TRBD1 (6 bases). The CDR3 runs to 16 residues. Germline V lookup: CDR1 SQVTM, CDR2 ANQGSEA. Trimming cost V 3 bases and J 2 bases, with 20 bases left between them. CDR3 coding DNA: TGCAGCGTTGAGGGCAGGGGAAGGGAAAGAACCTACGAGCAGTACTTC. This sequence encodes CSVEGRGRERTYEQYF.

The chain carries TRBV7-2 and TRBJ2-4; D is uncertain. Deletions cut 5 bases from V and 4 bases from J, with 15 bases between. Germline CDR1 SGHTA, CDR2 FQGNSA. The CDR3 covers 15 residues. The CDR3 spells CASSRLGLGKNIQYF. CDR3 DNA sequence: TGTGCCAGCAGCCGCCTGGGTCTCGGAAAAAACATTCAGTACTTC.

J is TRBJ2-7 and V is TRBV29-1, with 9 bases that match TRBD2. The V and J ends lost 1 base and 7 bases, in that order; junction bases with no gene match: 8. The CDR3 runs 14 residues. The germline CDR1 and CDR2 sequences are SQVTM and ANQGSEA. This CDR3 is CSVEGPSGKDEQYF. DNA for the CDR3: TGCAGCGTTGAAGGGCCTAGCGGGAAGGATGAGCAGTACTTC.

The chain has TRBV14 and TRBJ2-1; D not resolved. Trimming took off 0 bases at V and 2 bases at J, with 14 bases between the two ends. Per germline, CDR1 SGHDN and CDR2 FVKESK. This CDR3 spans 17 amino acids. CDR3 region: CASSQDRALSPYNEQFF. The CDR3 bases are TGTGCCAGCAGCCAAGACCGGGCCCTGAGCCCCTACAATGAGCAGTTCTTC. Using reference TRBV14 and TRBJ2-1 for the parts outside the CDR3, the full variable domain is EAGVTQFPSHSVIEKGQTVTLRCDPISGHDNLYWYRRVMGKEIKFLLHFVKESKQDESGMPNNRFLAERTGGTYSTLKVQPAELEDSGVYFCASSQDRALSPYNEQFFGPGTRLTVL.

In this sample, this clonotype turned up once. The rearrangement joins TRBV11-2 to TRBJ2-2; D may be TRBD2 (6 bases). The CDR3 runs 16 residues. Looked up from germline, CDR1 is SGHAT and CDR2 is FQNNGV. Trimming removed 5 bases at V and 0 bases at J, with 13 bases between. The CDR3 region has the DNA TGTGCCAGCAGCGCCAGAGCGGGCACGAACACCGGGGAGCTGTTTTTT. This gives the protein CASSARAGTNTGELFF.

This clonotype was seen at least ten times. V usage is TRBV10-3 and J usage is TRBJ2-5, with D possibly being TRBD2 (5 bases). The V and J ends lost 2 bases and 0 bases respectively, with 10 bases between them. Germline V gene data show CDR1 as ENHRY and CDR2 as SYGVKD. This CDR3 has 15 residues. CDR3 loop: CAISEGRGYQETQYF. The CDR3, as DNA: TGTGCCATCAGTGAGGGCCGAGGGTACCAAGAGACCCAGTACTTC.

This clonotype was counted only a few times. CDR3 nucleotide sequence: TGCGCCAGCAGCCTGGATGAGAATTCACCCCTCCACTTT. Amino acids: CASSLDENSPLHF. The V call is TRBV5-1, the J call TRBJ1-6; D is unclear. The V and J ends lost 4 bases and 7 bases respectively, with 9 bases between them. The CDR3 sequence is 13 residues long. Germline V gene data show CDR1 as SGHRS and CDR2 as YFSETQ.

Only a few counts were recorded for this clonotype. J is TRBJ2-2 and V is TRBV12-3 or TRBV12-4; TRBD1 agrees at 9 bases. The CDR3 contains 15 residues. Trimming removed 5 bases from V and 5 bases from J; junction bases left unmatched: 6. CDR3 region: CASSRRQGGTGELFF. The CDR3 DNA reads TGTGCCAGCAGTCGGCGACAGGGGGGGACCGGGGAGCTGTTTTTT.

This clonotype was counted only a few times. This chain joins TRBV7-9 and TRBJ2-1, with unresolved D. Trimming cost V 5 bases and J 6 bases, with 8 bases left between them. This CDR3 contains 12 residues. Germline lookup yields CDR1 SEHNR and CDR2 FQNEAQ (reference sequence). The CDR3 DNA reads as TGTGCCAGCAGCCCTCACCCCAATGAGCAGTTCTTC. Encoded protein: CASSPHPNEQFF.

The J gene is TRBJ1-5, the V gene TRBV12-3 or TRBV12-4; D perhaps matches TRBD1 (6 bases). V lost 2 bases, J lost 2 bases, and 10 bases lay in between. CDR3 length equals 15 residues. CDR3 bases: TGTGCCAGCAGTTTAACATACAGGGGCAATCAGCCCCAGCATTTT. Its translation: CASSLTYRGNQPQHF.

On this clonotype: One end of the junction varies from germline; a read error may be responsible. This chain connects TRBV12-3 or TRBV12-4 to TRBJ2-1; 11 nucleotides match TRBD2. This CDR3 has 11 residues. CDR3: CASSTGLAEIF. In DNA form, the CDR3 reads TGTGCCAGCAGTACGGGACTAGCGGAGATCTTC.

This clonotype was observed a few times. The chain links TRBV7-9 to TRBJ2-2, with 7 bases matching TRBD2. CDR3 length: 17 residues. After removal of 3 bases from V and 6 bases from J, the junction contained 13 bases not matched to a gene. The germline V gene encodes CDR1 SEHNR and CDR2 FQNEAQ (reference sequence). The CDR3 coding sequence is TGTGCCAGCAGCTTTAATTTCCTCCCGCGGGAGTCCGGGGAGCTGTTTTTT. It is translated as CASSFNFLPRESGELFF.

A few counts support this clonotype. The rearrangement links TRBV10-3 to TRBJ1-3; the D is unclear. Trimming took 3 bases from V and 8 from J, leaving 14 bases between them. This CDR3 has 14 residues. From germline, CDR1 is ENHRY and CDR2 SYGVKD. The CDR3 sequence is CAISDNSPVDTIYF. DNA of the CDR3: TGTGCCATCAGTGACAACAGCCCAGTGGACACCATATATTTT.